A selection of T cell receptor beta chains follows, all from one sample in a study of glioma-infiltrating T cells after dendritic cell vaccination. Here immunoSEQ multiplex PCR was the method, and the copy in TCRdb shows in-frame clones only, minus some. The sample has tens of thousands of clones, 80% to 85% seen once; the top ten hold around 7%. The sample here was blood, taken after dendritic cell vaccination. These receptors came from a human donor with glioblastoma. The CDR3 runs from the conserved cysteine through the conserved F or W. D genes are given only for firm matches.

j_call v_call d_call cdr3_aa
TRBJ1-1 TRBV7-8 . CASSLIRSIAFF
TRBJ2-3 TRBV19 . CARSSSTDTQYF
TRBJ2-3 TRBV30 TRBD2 CAWSTGASGVDTDTQYF
TRBJ2-5 TRBV13 . CASSVDLGTQETQYF
TRBJ2-3 TRBV4-2 . CASSQESAGNTDTQYF
TRBJ1-1 TRBV13 TRBD1 CASSQGGGGGSTEAFF
TRBJ1-6 TRBV5-1 . CASSLGETGSSYNSPLHF
TRBJ2-2 TRBV9 TRBD2 CASSVGLAGGFPGELFF
TRBJ1-1 TRBV10-3 TRBD1 CAIRSRDSMNTEAFF
TRBJ2-7 TRBV7-2 TRBD1 CASSLSTDRGREQYF
TRBJ2-2 TRBV7-2 . CASSFRVQGGGELFF
TRBJ2-3 TRBV2 . CASSEVRSTDTQYF
TRBJ1-1 TRBV4-1 TRBD1 CASSQEDRGAMNTEAFF
TRBJ1-2 TRBV6-5 . CASGVSGYGYTF
TRBJ1-2 TRBV19 . CASTPLGLSNYGYTF
TRBJ1-1 TRBV7-3 . CASSGDSTEAFF
TRBJ2-7 TRBV6-1 . CASSEREYEQYF
TRBJ2-7 TRBV25-1 . CASSTHAQGYEQYF